The T cell receptor beta chain described here comes from a study of blood T cell repertoires in COVID-19 (dated by TCRdb to the early 2020s). Regarding the study in general: The collaborator samples originated in the United States, Italy and Spain and spanned the acute and convalescent phases of COVID-19. The prospective study material was composed of cDNA or gDNA derived from T cells, B-cell-depleted T cells, or PBMCs. The dataset comprised deeply sampled blood TCRbeta repertoires from subjects exposed to, actively infected with, or recovered from COVID-19. A freely available public database, intended as a resource for researchers studying the immune response to SARS-CoV-2, is where the repertoires were released. Samples came from the ongoing ImmuneRACE study (first 160 participants) plus 1,254 subjects from 6 global collaborators. Sample metadata almost always included a de-identified subject ID, COVID-19 status, age in years and sex. HLA class I and class II types, where available, came from metadata supplied by the sample provider rather than from assay-based typing. On the study overall, not on this receptor specifically: The amount of clinical and demographic metadata varied by source and participant and was provided uncurated.

From the germline V gene, CDR1 is SGHTA and CDR2 is FQGNSA. V drops 2 bases and J drops 2 bases, leaving 10 bases in between. The CDR3 starts with the cysteine, ends with the phenylalanine, and has 15 residues. CDR3 DNA only is kept here, 45 bases in frame from base 1. Points on this clone: What this receptor recognizes is not known. No much larger clone exists at a distance of one base, and base qualities are not known.

One collaborating source in Seattle enrolled patients while the patients were actively infected and followed the patients over time throughout the course of disease. Each collaborating institution followed its own protocols to collect whole blood in K2EDTA tubes. Collaborator samples were shipped for TCRbeta analysis as frozen whole blood, isolated PBMCs, or DNA extracted from either sample type. TCRbeta CDR3 regions were amplified from genomic DNA using the immunoSEQ Assay, a bias-controlled multiplex PCR. The authors' pipeline ran thus. Within the assay, amplification of reference gene primers was used to estimate how many nucleated cells each sample contained. To quantify the absolute abundance of each unique TCRbeta CDR3 rearrangement, sequence reads were collapsed and filtered. For each sample, productive Simpson clonality was calculated as the square root of Simpson's diversity index over productive rearrangements. TCRdb's version of the immuneACCESS table is confined to in-frame rearrangements and falls short of the full clone set. An unresolved V gene accounts for under half of the shortfall where checked; the remainder is of unknown origin. For V, J and clone size, that table is used; D and trimming come from the DNA. Here the sample has about 300,000 clones; around nine tenths occur a single time. Jointly, the top ten make up 1.8% of the sample.

The receptor's source is a woman aged 25 to 39 with COVID-19, enrolled during active disease. Sample: peripheral blood. The rearrangement joined TRBV7-2 to TRBJ1-5; TRBD1 is possibly the D segment (6 matching bases). In nucleotide form, the sequence is TGTGCCAGCAGCTTATATGAGGGGGGCAATCAGCCCCAGCATTTT. Its protein is CASSLYEGGNQPQHF. Supplemented by the reference TRBV7-2 and TRBJ1-5 proteins around the CDR3, the complete variable domain is GAGVSQSPSNKVTEKGKDVELRCDPISGHTALYWYRQSLGQGLEFLIYFQGNSAPDKSGLPSDRFSAERTGGSVSTLTIQRTQQEDSAVYLCASSLYEGGNQPQHFGDGTRLSIL.